The T cell receptor beta chain under discussion was sequenced for a study of blood T cell repertoires in COVID-19. Study at large: Spain, Italy and the United States supplied samples that represented acute and convalescent COVID-19.

Authors' analysis steps: Using reference gene primer amplification, nucleated cell counts were estimated. Clones were read by immunoSEQ multiplex PCR, and TCRdb kept only the in-frame ones, dropping some. Clone size and V and J calls were adopted from that table, with D and trimming inferred from the DNA. The data show some 120,000 clones, approximately 80% seen once. Germline lookup yields CDR1 LNHDA and CDR2 SQIVND (reference sequence). The CDR3 runs to 13 residues. V lost 3 bases and J lost 4, with 9 bases in between. The TCR sequence derives from a man between 65 and 85 years old with acute or convalescent COVID-19. The sequenced sample consisted of peripheral blood. V is TRBV19 and J is TRBJ1-1, with D possibly TRBD1 on 6 matching bases. The CDR3 spells CASSIQQGTEAFF. DNA for the CDR3: TGTGCCAGTAGTATCCAACAGGGCACTGAAGCTTTCTTT.